These 23 T cell receptor beta chains share one sample of origin, sequenced in a study of T cell changes during pregnancy in multiple sclerosis. Using immunoSEQ multiplex PCR, the repertoire was profiled, and TCRdb retains in-frame clones only, with some absent. Here the sample spans around 61,000 clones, about 90% being singletons. Sequenced here: peripheral blood, sampled in the first trimester of pregnancy. The receptor source for this set is a female donor in good health, enrolled as a control in a pregnancy study.

V gene TRBV5-6 combines with J gene TRBJ2-5, with a possible D match to TRBD1 (5 bases). The CDR3 runs to 16 residues. CDR1 is SGHDT and CDR2 is YYEEEE in the germline V gene. Trimming took 4 bases from V and 0 from J, leaving 16 bases between them. CDR3 residues: CASSPVGAINQETQYF. The CDR3 region has the DNA TGTGCCAGCAGCCCCGTAGGGGCGATCAACCAAGAGACCCAGTACTTC. Using reference TRBV5-6 and TRBJ2-5 for the parts outside the CDR3, the full variable domain is DAGVTQSPTHLIKTRGQQVTLRCSPKSGHDTVSWYQQALGQGPQFIFQYYEEEERQRGNFPDRFSGHQFPNYSSELNVNALLLGDSALYLCASSPVGAINQETQYFGPGTRLLVL.

The genes are TRBV6-5 and TRBJ2-5, with D perhaps matching TRBD1 (5 bases). Per the germline V gene, CDR1 is MNHEY and CDR2 is SVGAGI. The CDR3 has 13 amino acids. Between the trimmed V and J ends, which lost 6 bases and 5 bases, there was a span of 13 bases. The DNA for the CDR3 is TGTGCCAGCAGAAGACAGTCATGGGAGACCCAGTACTTC. The encoded protein is CASRRQSWETQYF.

Here the CDR3 reads CASSLTSGGQGTGELFF. CDR3 DNA: TGTGCCAGCAGCTTAACGTCGGGGGGACAGGGAACCGGGGAGCTGTTTTTT. This sequence joins TRBV7-3 and TRBJ2-2, with 9 bases matching TRBD1. Trimming cost V 0 bases and J 5 bases; bases outside gene matches: 7. CDR1 and CDR2 from the germline V gene are SGHTA and FQGTGA. The length of the CDR3 is 17 residues.

This clone was detected a few times. J is TRBJ2-3 and V is TRBV15; 11 bases align to TRBD2. CDR1 is LNHNV, CDR2 YYDKDF, per germline (reference sequence). The CDR3 spans 16 residues. The junction had 8 bases not matched to a gene; V was cut back by 0 bases and J by 9 bases. The CDR3: CATSRDAASGGTTQYF. The DNA of the CDR3 is TGTGCCACCAGCAGAGATGCGGCTAGCGGGGGGACGACGCAGTATTTT.

In regard to this clone: This sample also contains other DNA sequences that code for the same CDR3. The chain couples TRBV6-4 to TRBJ2-2; D may be TRBD2 (6 bases). Germline CDR1 is MRHNA and CDR2 is SNTAGT. This CDR3 contains 14 residues. V was pared by 2 bases and J by 5 bases, with 9 bases between. CDR3 region: CASSDRGGTGELFF. The CDR3 coding sequence is TGTGCCAGCAGTGACAGGGGAGGAACCGGGGAGCTGTTTTTT.

About this clone: One end of the junction does not line up with germline, which may come from a read error. This chain uses TRBV6-5 with TRBJ1-1; the D gene is possibly TRBD1 (6 bases). This CDR3 has 14 residues. Germline CDR1 and CDR2: MNHEY and SVGAGI. CDR3 amino acids: CASSYSRGNAEASF. Written as DNA, the CDR3 is TGTGCCAGCAGTTACTCCAGGGGAAACGCTGAAGCTTCCTTT.

The genes are TRBV20-1 and TRBJ2-3; TRBD1 agrees at 7 bases. The CDR3 runs to 11 residues. The germline V gene encodes CDR1 DFQATT and CDR2 SNEGSKA (reference sequence). The ends lost 5 bases at V and 14 bases at J; junction bases unmatched: 10. CDR3 amino acids: CSAVRDSNGYF. The CDR3 coding sequence is TGCAGTGCTGTCCGGGACAGTAATGGGTATTTT.

The chain is built from TRBV19 and TRBJ2-7, with TRBD1 matching over 11 bases. This CDR3 has 16 residues. Per the germline V gene, CDR1 is LNHDA and CDR2 is SQIVND (reference sequence). The junction had 13 bases not matched to a gene; V was cut back by 5 bases and J by 7 bases. Here the CDR3 reads CASSSRTGGRAGEQYF. CDR3 nucleotides: TGTGCCAGTAGTTCGCGGACAGGGGGCCGTGCGGGGGAGCAGTACTTC.

This chain uses TRBV11-2 with TRBJ1-1; D is unclear. Trimming shortened V by 2 bases and J by 0 bases, and 16 bases separated the two germline ends. The CDR3 loop spans 17 amino acids. CDR1 and CDR2 (germline): SGHAT, FQNNGV. The CDR3 reads CASSLSPRAFMNTEAFF. Written as DNA, the CDR3 is TGTGCCAGCAGCTTAAGTCCGAGAGCTTTTATGAACACTGAAGCTTTCTTT.

The CDR3 loop reads CASSTGTVTDTQYF. The CDR3 DNA sequence: TGTGCCAGCAGCACTGGGACAGTAACCGACACCCAGTACTTC. The rearrangement uses TRBV5-4 and TRBJ2-5; TRBD1 matches 7 bases. The J segment lost 8 bases and the V segment lost 4 bases, leaving 11 bases of the junction unmatched. Germline lookup yields CDR1 SGHNT and CDR2 YYREEE (reference sequence). The CDR3 is made up of 14 amino acids.

This clone came up a few times. The chain joins TRBV5-4 to TRBJ2-1; D perhaps matches TRBD2 (6 bases). Trimming left V 2 bases short and J 0 bases short, with 21 bases between. This CDR3 is built from 19 residues. The V gene's germline CDR1 is SGHNT and CDR2 YYREEE (reference sequence). The CDR3 is CASSLSPGRGASSYNEQFF. The CDR3 nucleotides are TGTGCCAGCAGCTTATCCCCTGGGCGGGGCGCTAGCTCCTACAATGAGCAGTTCTTC.

Here the CDR3 reads CASSPPTGINQPQHF. Written as DNA, the CDR3 is TGTGCCAGCAGCCCACCTACAGGGATTAATCAGCCCCAGCATTTT. V gene TRBV5-8 combines with J gene TRBJ1-5; weak D call: TRBD1 (6 bases). V dropped 4 bases and J dropped 4 bases, with 15 bases sitting between them. Germline V CDR1 and CDR2: SGHTS, YDEGEE. This CDR3 has 15 amino acids.

The CDR3 DNA follows: TGTGCCAGCAGCCTGGACAGAATGGAGACCCAGTACTTC. It codes for CASSLDRMETQYF. V is TRBV11-3 and J is TRBJ2-5; D might be TRBD1 (6 bases). V was clipped by 5 bases and J by 5 bases, with 12 bases between them. This CDR3 has 13 amino acids. Germline CDR1 is SGHNT and CDR2 is YENEEA.

This clone showed up just once. This chain joins TRBV7-8 and TRBJ1-6; 8 bases map to TRBD1. CDR1 and CDR2 (germline): SGHVS, FQNEAQ. V lost 5 bases to trimming and J lost 9 bases; unmatched junction nucleotides: 3. The CDR3 is 13 amino acids. The CDR3 sequence is CASSTDRVSPLHF. The CDR3 coding sequence is TGTGCCAGCAGCACGGACAGGGTTTCACCCCTCCACTTT.

The chain is built from TRBV7-2 and TRBJ1-1, with TRBD1 matching 9 bases. The CDR3 contains 16 residues. V lost 5 bases, J lost 3 bases, and 10 bases stayed unmatched. CDR1 is SGHTA, CDR2 FQGNSA, per germline. The CDR3 bases are TGTGCCAGCAGCCCCGTGACAGGGGGGAGGGACACTGAAGCTTTCTTT. This gives the protein CASSPVTGGRDTEAFF.

This chain uses TRBV9 with TRBJ1-1, with a possible D match to TRBD1 (6 bases). The CDR3 covers 15 residues. Trimming pared 3 bases from V and 1 base from J, leaving 13 bases between. The germline V gene has CDR1 SGDLS and CDR2 YYNGEE. CDR3 coding DNA: TGTGCCAGCAGCGCCAGCGGGACACCGAACACTGAAGCTTTCTTT. Translated, it gives CASSASGTPNTEAFF.

The chain links TRBV15 to TRBJ1-5; D is unresolved. Germline CDR1 and CDR2: LNHNV and YYDKDF (reference sequence). Trimming took 0 bases from V and 6 from J, leaving 9 bases between them. There are 14 residues in the CDR3. The CDR3: CATSRDRLGQPQHF. In DNA form, the CDR3 reads TGTGCCACCAGCAGAGACAGGTTAGGTCAGCCCCAGCATTTT.

Concerning this clone: Germline is not matched at one junction end, which may reflect a read error. The V gene is TRBV7-9, the J gene TRBJ1-1; no clear D gene. Germline lookup yields CDR1 SEHNR and CDR2 FQNEAQ (reference sequence). This CDR3 is 13 amino acids long. The DNA for the CDR3 is TGTGCCAGCAGCTTGGGAGGGAACGCTGAAGCTTTCTTT. It yields the protein CASSLGGNAEAFF.

This chain links TRBV7-8 with TRBJ1-4; 7 bases fit TRBD1. The CDR3 has 15 residues. The trim removed 6 bases at V and 5 bases at J, leaving 9 bases unmatched. Germline V gives CDR1 SGHVS, CDR2 FQNEAQ. The CDR3 sequence is CASSPRQGLNEKLFF. CDR3 bases: TGTGCCAGCAGTCCGCGACAGGGCCTAAATGAAAAACTGTTTTTT.

The DNA of the CDR3 is TGTGCCAGCAGCTCCTATGGGGGGGGCGCGTTTGATGAAAAACTGTTTTTT. This codes for CASSSYGGGAFDEKLFF. The chain links TRBV7-2 to TRBJ1-4; weak D call: TRBD1 (6 bases). CDR3 length equals 17 residues. Germline-derived CDR1 and CDR2 are SGHTA and FQGNSA. V lost 4 bases to trimming and J lost 6 bases, with 21 bases between them.

The chain recombines TRBV6-5 with TRBJ1-2; the D gene is possibly TRBD1 (6 bases). V was cut by 6 bases and J by 3 bases, with 14 bases left in between. This CDR3 region has 14 residues. Germline-derived CDR1 and CDR2 are MNHEY and SVGAGI. The chain's CDR3 is CASSRGARHYGYTF. CDR3 DNA: TGTGCCAGCAGCCGGGGGGCGAGGCACTATGGCTACACCTTC.

The V gene is TRBV15, the J gene TRBJ1-2, with D possibly TRBD1 on 6 matching bases. V shed 0 bases and J shed 4 bases, with 18 bases lying between them. The CDR3 runs 17 residues. CDR1 and CDR2 from the germline V gene are LNHNV and YYDKDF (reference sequence). The CDR3 DNA sequence: TGTGCCACCAGCAGAGATACCCTCGGCGGGGGCAGCTATGGCTACACCTTC. This gives the protein CATSRDTLGGGSYGYTF.

The chain has TRBV6-4 and TRBJ2-2; TRBD1 aligns across 7 bases. This CDR3 is 14 amino acids long. The junction had 4 bases not matched to a gene; V was cut back by 3 bases and J by 6 bases. The germline gives CDR1 MRHNA, CDR2 SNTAGT. The CDR3 coding sequence is TGTGCCAGCAGTGATGGCCAGGGGGCCGGGGAGCTGTTTTTT. This encodes CASSDGQGAGELFF.